The 28 T cell receptor beta chains presented below share a single source sample, sequenced in a study of Ad26.COV2.S vaccination and SARS-CoV-2 variants. Noted treatment: about 20 received Ad26.COV2.S at low or high dose, single or two shots; about 5 received placebo; per-sample allocation not given. Day 63 after the first vaccine or placebo injection was the time point for sampling. Profiled with immunoSEQ multiplex PCR; TCRdb holds only in-frame clones, not every one. The sample carries around 300,000 clones, 75% to 90% recorded once. The material sequenced was peripheral blood, taken in a trial of Ad26.COV2.S vaccine versus placebo. These receptors all stem from a person aged 18-60 years who received the Ad26.COV2.S COVID-19 vaccine or a placebo.

A single count supports this clone. V and J are TRBV3-1 (or the pseudogene TRBV3-2) and TRBJ1-1; D not certain. Per germline, CDR1 LGHDT and CDR2 YNNKEL (reference sequence). The CDR3 is 13 amino acids. The germline V and J ends were trimmed by 6 bases and 0 bases, with 8 bases remaining between them. The CDR3 region is CASRRSMNTEAFF. Here the CDR3 DNA reads TGTGCCAGCAGACGTTCTATGAACACTGAAGCTTTCTTT.

The chain combines TRBV19 with TRBJ2-2; 7 positions match TRBD2. In germline, CDR1 is LNHDA, CDR2 SQIVND (reference sequence). Trimming took 3 bases from V and 5 from J; bases not matched to a gene: 0. The CDR3 is 13 residues long. The CDR3 here is CASSMGGTGELFF. The CDR3 region has the DNA TGTGCCAGTAGTATGGGGGGGACCGGGGAGCTGTTTTTT. The complete variable domain, with remaining parts taken from reference TRBV19 and TRBJ2-2, reads DGGITQSPKYLFRKEGQNVTLSCEQNLNHDAMYWYRQDPGQGLRLIYYSQIVNDFQKGDIAEGYSVSREKKESFPLTVTSAQKNPTAFYLCASSMGGTGELFFGEGSRLTVL.

This clone was found once. The chain uses TRBV4-2 and TRBJ1-2; D unclear. Trimming removed 1 base at V and 8 bases at J, with 8 bases between. Looked up from germline, CDR1 is LGHNA and CDR2 is YNFKEQ. There are 12 residues in the CDR3. The CDR3 DNA follows: TGTGCCAGCAGCCAAGGGTTGGAGGGCTACACCTTC. Its translation is CASSQGLEGYTF.

J is TRBJ1-5 and V is TRBV12-3 or TRBV12-4, with 7 bases matching TRBD1. The CDR3 spans 13 residues. The junction had 5 bases not matched to a gene; V was cut back by 6 bases and J by 6 bases. The CDR3 loop is CASREQGSQPQHF. The CDR3, as DNA: TGTGCCAGCAGAGAACAGGGGAGTCAGCCCCAGCATTTT.

The V and J genes are TRBV7-2 and TRBJ2-3, with D perhaps TRBD1 or TRBD2 (6 bases each). CDR1 is SGHTA, CDR2 FQGNSA, per germline. The CDR3 extends over 15 amino acids. With 1 base removed from V and 4 bases from J, the gap between germline ends came to 12 bases. DNA for the CDR3: TGTGCCAGCAGCTTAGACGGGGGCAGGGCAGATACGCAGTATTTT. This translates into CASSLDGGRADTQYF.

The gene calls are TRBV4-1 and TRBJ2-5; 9 nucleotides match TRBD1. This CDR3 comprises 15 residues. Germline lookup yields CDR1 MGHRA and CDR2 YSYEKL. J lost 4 bases, V lost 4 bases, and 7 bases had no gene match. The CDR3 region is CASSRSQGARETQYF. CDR3 nucleotides: TGCGCCAGCAGCCGGTCACAGGGGGCGAGAGAGACCCAGTACTTC.

This clone was detected only once. The chain employs TRBV15 and TRBJ2-7, with no clear D. V gave up 0 bases and J gave up 3 bases, with 12 bases separating them. CDR1 and CDR2 (germline): LNHNV, YYDKDF (reference sequence). The CDR3 runs 15 residues. CDR3 nucleotide sequence: TGTGCCACCAGCAGAGACTCAGCCTCCTTCTACGAGCAGTACTTC. Translated: CATSRDSASFYEQYF. The full variable domain, its missing parts supplied by reference TRBV15 and TRBJ2-7, is DAMVIQNPRYQVTQFGKPVTLSCSQTLNHNVMYWYQQKSSQAPKLLFHYYDKDFNNEADTPDNFQSRRPNTSFCFLDIRSPGLGDTAMYLCATSRDSASFYEQYFGPGTRLTVT.

Sample share makes this clone medium-sized. The chain combines TRBV24-1 with TRBJ2-3; perhaps TRBD2 as D (7 bases). V lost 3 bases, J lost 5 bases, and 14 bases lay in between. This CDR3 is built from 15 residues. Germline CDR1 and CDR2: KGHDR and SFDVKD. CDR3 amino acids: CATSDGRGGGDTQYF. CDR3 nucleotides: TGTGCCACCAGTGATGGGAGGGGGGGTGGAGATACGCAGTATTTT.

The V call is TRBV12-3 or TRBV12-4, the J call TRBJ1-1; TRBD1 matches 8 bases. The J segment lost 5 bases and the V segment lost 6 bases, leaving 5 bases of the junction unmatched. The CDR3 length is 13 residues. This CDR3 reads CASSPTGETEAFF. The CDR3 DNA reads TGTGCCAGCAGCCCGACAGGGGAGACTGAAGCTTTCTTT.

V and J are TRBV25-1 and TRBJ1-1; a possible D gene is TRBD1 (5 bases). The CDR3 totals 14 residues. V lost 6 bases and J 1 base, leaving 12 bases between the germline ends. Germline-derived CDR1 and CDR2 are MGHDK and SYGVNS. CDR3 coding DNA: TGTGCCAGCAGCGGGAGTACAGGGAACACTGAAGCTTTCTTT. Its translation is CASSGSTGNTEAFF.

This chain links TRBV5-4 with TRBJ2-5, with 8 nucleotides matching TRBD1. Germline CDR1 SGHNT, CDR2 YYREEE (reference sequence). The CDR3 runs 17 residues. Trimming at V came to 3 bases and at J to 0 bases, leaving 10 bases not matched to a gene. DNA for the CDR3: TGTGCCAGCAGCTCAACCTGGACAGGGACCAACCAAGAGACCCAGTACTTC. It specifies CASSSTWTGTNQETQYF.

The chain is built from TRBV5-4 and TRBJ2-1; D is unclear. The CDR3 totals 14 residues. Germline values: CDR1 SGHNT, CDR2 YYREEE (reference sequence). V dropped 0 bases and J dropped 8 bases, with 12 bases sitting between them. In nucleotides, the CDR3 is TGTGCCAGCAGCTTGGCAGGAACCAGTGATGAGCAGTTCTTC. This translates into CASSLAGTSDEQFF.

V usage is TRBV5-4 and J usage is TRBJ1-4, with 7 positions matching TRBD1. The CDR3 extends over 15 amino acids. Germline V gene data show CDR1 as SGHNT and CDR2 as YYREEE (reference sequence). The trim removed 3 bases at V and 5 bases at J, leaving 7 bases unmatched. The CDR3 protein is CASSSAGTVNEKLFF. CDR3 bases: TGTGCCAGCAGCTCCGCCGGGACAGTGAATGAAAAACTGTTTTTT.

This clone was seen only once. This chain joins TRBV5-5 and TRBJ2-7, with D unresolved. CDR3 length equals 14 residues. Germline CDR1 is SGHKS and CDR2 is YYEKEE (reference sequence). V lost 0 bases and J lost 6, with 13 bases in between. CDR3 sequence reads: CASSLAGMSIEQYF. CDR3 bases: TGTGCCAGCAGCTTGGCTGGGATGAGTATCGAGCAGTACTTC.

In nucleotides, the CDR3 is TGTGCCAGCAGCTCCTGGACAGAATATGGCTACACCTTC. Protein sequence: CASSSWTEYGYTF. This rearrangement joins TRBV3-1 (or the pseudogene TRBV3-2) to TRBJ1-2; possible D gene TRBD1, 6 bases. V dropped 5 bases and J dropped 5 bases, with 12 bases sitting between them. The CDR3 is made up of 13 amino acids. Germline V CDR1 and CDR2: LGHDT, YNNKEL (reference sequence).

J is TRBJ2-3 and V is TRBV7-8; D is undetermined. Trimming removed 5 bases at V and 0 bases at J, with 9 bases between. There are 14 residues in the CDR3. Germline CDR1 is SGHVS and CDR2 is FQNEAQ. Here the CDR3 DNA reads TGTGCCAGCAGCCCGTACCAGAGCACAGATACGCAGTATTTT. Translated: CASSPYQSTDTQYF. Together with reference TRBV7-8 and TRBJ2-3, the CDR3 gives the full variable domain: GAGVSQSPRYKVAKRGQDVALRCDPISGHVSLFWYQQALGQGPEFLTYFQNEAQLDKSGLPSDRFFAERPEGSVSTLKIQRTQQEDSAVYLCASSPYQSTDTQYFGPGTRLTVL.

The CDR3 here is CASSLMNEQFF. CDR3 nucleotides: TGTGCCAGCAGCTTAATGAATGAGCAGTTCTTC. V gene TRBV7-9 combines with J gene TRBJ2-1; no reliable D call. Trimming removed 2 bases at V and 7 bases at J, with 3 bases between. This CDR3 is built from 11 residues. The V gene's germline CDR1 is SEHNR and CDR2 FQNEAQ (reference sequence).

The CDR3 region is CASETSGSTDTQYF. The CDR3 region has the DNA TGTGCCAGCGAGACTAGCGGGAGCACAGATACGCAGTATTTT. The V gene is TRBV28, the J gene TRBJ2-3; 10 bases align to TRBD2. The CDR3 has 14 amino acids. Per the germline V gene, CDR1 is MDHEN and CDR2 is SYDVKM. V lost 8 bases, J lost 0 bases, and 2 bases stayed unmatched. The variable domain in full, with the rest retrieved from reference TRBV28 and TRBJ2-3, is DVKVTQSSRYLVKRTGEKVFLECVQDMDHENMFWYRQDPGLGLRLIYFSYDVKMKEKGDIPEGYSVSREKKERFSLILESASTNQTSMYLCASETSGSTDTQYFGPGTRLTVL.

The J gene is TRBJ1-2, the V gene TRBV29-1; D is uncertain. The CDR3 has 14 amino acids. Germline V gene data show CDR1 as SQVTM and CDR2 as ANQGSEA. Trimming removed 2 bases from V and 4 bases from J, with 14 bases in between. CDR3 sequence: CSVEKSFPLYGYTF. For the CDR3, the DNA is TGCAGCGTTGAAAAGTCATTCCCCCTCTATGGCTACACCTTC.

This clone was observed once. CDR3 in DNA: TGTGCCAGCGGGGGAGGGGCTGATGAAAAACTGTTTTTT. Translation: CASGGGADEKLFF. The chain recombines TRBV2 with TRBJ1-4, with D maybe TRBD1 (5 bases). This CDR3 has 13 amino acids. V shed 8 bases and J shed 6 bases, with 13 bases lying between them. Germline loops: CDR1 SNHLY, CDR2 FYNNEI. Drawing the rest from reference TRBV2 and TRBJ1-4, the complete variable domain is EPEVTQTPSHQVTQMGQEVILRCVPISNHLYFYWYRQILGQKVEFLVSFYNNEISEKSEIFDDQFSVERPDGSNFTLKIRSTKLEDSAMYFCASGGGADEKLFFGSGTQLSVL.

This rearrangement joins TRBV4-1 to TRBJ2-1, with D possibly TRBD1 on 5 matching bases. The CDR3 is made up of 16 amino acids. Germline-derived CDR1 and CDR2 are MGHRA and YSYEKL. The V and J ends lost 5 bases and 2 bases respectively, with 16 bases between them. In DNA, the CDR3 is TGCGCCAGCAGCGCCGTCAGGGTTATGACCTACAATGAGCAGTTCTTC. This sequence encodes CASSAVRVMTYNEQFF.

The gene calls are TRBV5-1 and TRBJ2-5, with 10 positions matching TRBD1. V gave up 2 bases and J gave up 5 bases; unmatched junction bases: 6. The CDR3 is 15 amino acids. Germline CDR1 reads SGHRS; CDR2 reads YFSETQ. DNA for the CDR3: TGCGCCAGCAGCTTTGGGACAGGGGATCGGGAGACCCAGTACTTC. Encoded protein: CASSFGTGDRETQYF.

CDR3 DNA sequence: TGCGCCAGCAGCCAAGGGGGGACAGGGGGCTTAGCGGGGCAGCAGTTCTTC. This codes for CASSQGGTGGLAGQQFF. J is TRBJ2-1 and V is TRBV4-3, with TRBD1 identical over 12 bases. The germline CDR1 and CDR2 sequences are LGHNA and YSLEER. CDR3 length equals 17 residues. J was trimmed by 11 bases and V by 1 base; bases with no gene match: 12.

This chain joins TRBV25-1 and TRBJ2-1; possible D gene TRBD2, 6 bases. CDR3 length: 14 residues. Trimming cost V 7 bases and J 4 bases, with 14 bases left between them. Germline V CDR1 and CDR2: MGHDK, SYGVNS. CDR3 nucleotide sequence: TGTGCCAGCACCCCGGGGGACGAATACAATGAGCAGTTCTTC. Residues: CASTPGDEYNEQFF.

This chain joins TRBV30 and TRBJ2-5; 9 bases are a match to TRBD2. CDR3 length equals 14 residues. With V trimmed by 2 bases and J by 2 bases, 3 bases remained unmatched. The germline CDR1 and CDR2 sequences are GTSNPN and SVGIG (reference sequence). Written as DNA, the CDR3 is TGTGCCTGGAGTCATCTAGCGGGACAAGAGACCCAGTACTTC. The encoded protein is CAWSHLAGQETQYF.

The rearrangement uses TRBV18 and TRBJ2-1; a possible D gene is TRBD2 (6 bases). From germline, CDR1 is KGHSH and CDR2 LQKENI. The ends were cut back, 3 bases at V and 0 bases at J, with 15 bases in the middle. The CDR3 loop spans 17 amino acids. CDR3 nucleotides: TGTGCCAGCTCACCCCTTTTAGCAGCGGGCTCCTACAATGAGCAGTTCTTC. Its translation is CASSPLLAAGSYNEQFF.

This clone is a singleton in its sample. The chain joins TRBV7-2 to TRBJ1-3, with a tentative D call TRBD1 (5 bases). The ends were cut back, 1 base at V and 2 bases at J, with 12 bases in the middle. The CDR3 sequence is 16 residues long. Germline V lookup: CDR1 SGHTA, CDR2 FQGNSA. In DNA, the CDR3 is TGTGCCAGCAGCTTAGAGTCGGGGCGCGCTGGAAACACCATATATTTT. It codes for CASSLESGRAGNTIYF.

The chain recombines TRBV5-6 with TRBJ2-1, with D unclear. The CDR3 length is 11 residues. V was trimmed by 0 bases and J by 14 bases, leaving 9 bases between them. Germline CDR1 and CDR2: SGHDT and YYEEEE. The chain's CDR3 is CASSLGAGEFF. The CDR3 bases are TGTGCCAGCAGCTTGGGGGCAGGCGAGTTCTTC.